A single T cell receptor beta chain is shown here with its context. In the original analysis: Amplifying reference gene primers gave estimates of nucleated cell counts. Using immunoSEQ multiplex PCR, the repertoire was profiled, and TCRdb retains in-frame clones only, with some absent. Clonal size and the V and J genes are those of that table, whereas D and trimming came from the DNA. Counted here are some 340,000 clones, around 83% occurring once; the ten biggest clones make up over 4.5%. The data are from a study of blood T cell repertoires in COVID-19. V lost 3 bases to trimming and J lost 4 bases, with 5 bases between them. The CDR3 loop spans 12 amino acids.

Sequenced material: PBMCs or T cells enriched from blood (not recorded which). The chain is built from TRBV12-3 or TRBV12-4 and TRBJ2-3; D not certain. The source is a woman between 50 and 59 years old who had recovered from COVID-19. CDR3 sequence reads: CASSFLADTQYF. The CDR3 DNA reads as TGTGCCAGCAGTTTCCTCGCAGATACGCAGTATTTT.